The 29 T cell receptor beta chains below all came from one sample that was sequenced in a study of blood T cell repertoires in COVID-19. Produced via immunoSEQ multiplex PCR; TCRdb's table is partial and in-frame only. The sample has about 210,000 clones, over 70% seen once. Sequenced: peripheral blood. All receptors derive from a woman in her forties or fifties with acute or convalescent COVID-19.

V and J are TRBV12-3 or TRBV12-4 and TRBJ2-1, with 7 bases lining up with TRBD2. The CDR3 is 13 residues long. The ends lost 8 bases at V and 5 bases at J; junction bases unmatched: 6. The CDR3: CASRIRGDNEQFF. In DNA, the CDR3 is TGTGCCAGCCGCATTCGGGGGGACAATGAGCAGTTCTTC.

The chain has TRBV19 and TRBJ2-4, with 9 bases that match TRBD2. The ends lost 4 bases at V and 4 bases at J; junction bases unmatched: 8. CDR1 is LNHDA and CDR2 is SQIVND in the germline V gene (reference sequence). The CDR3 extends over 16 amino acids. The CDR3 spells CASSRPISGSKNIQYF. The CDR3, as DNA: TGTGCCAGTAGTAGGCCAATTAGCGGGAGTAAAAACATTCAGTACTTC. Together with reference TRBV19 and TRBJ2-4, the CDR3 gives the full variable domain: DGGITQSPKYLFRKEGQNVTLSCEQNLNHDAMYWYRQDPGQGLRLIYYSQIVNDFQKGDIAEGYSVSREKKESFPLTVTSAQKNPTAFYLCASSRPISGSKNIQYFGAGTRLSVL.

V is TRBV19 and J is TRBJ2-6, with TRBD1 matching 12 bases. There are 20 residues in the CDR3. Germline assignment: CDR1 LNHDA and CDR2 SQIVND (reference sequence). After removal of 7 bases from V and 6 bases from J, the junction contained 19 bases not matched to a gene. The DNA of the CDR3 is TGTGCCAGTATCCCCCGCCGGGACAGGGGGCCCTCGGGTGAGGCCAACGTCCTGACTTTC. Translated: CASIPRRDRGPSGEANVLTF.

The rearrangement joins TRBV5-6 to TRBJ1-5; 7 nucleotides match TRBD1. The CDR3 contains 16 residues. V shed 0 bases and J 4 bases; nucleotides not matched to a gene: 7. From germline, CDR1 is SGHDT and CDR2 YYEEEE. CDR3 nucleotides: TGTGCCAGCAGCTTGGGGAACAGGGGTGGGAATCAGCCCCAGCATTTT. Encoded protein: CASSLGNRGGNQPQHF.

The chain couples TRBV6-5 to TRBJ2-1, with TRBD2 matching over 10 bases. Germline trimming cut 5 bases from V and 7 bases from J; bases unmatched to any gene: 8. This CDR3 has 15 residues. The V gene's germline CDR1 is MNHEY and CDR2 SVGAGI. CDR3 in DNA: TGTGCCAGCAGTCCTAGCGGGAGTGCGGGGAATGAGCAGTTCTTC. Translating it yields CASSPSGSAGNEQFF.

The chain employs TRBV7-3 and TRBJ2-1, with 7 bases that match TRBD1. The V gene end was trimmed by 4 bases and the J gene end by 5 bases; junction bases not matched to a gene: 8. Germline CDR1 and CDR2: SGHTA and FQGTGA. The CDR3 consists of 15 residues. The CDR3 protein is CASSSTGESDNEQFF. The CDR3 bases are TGTGCCAGCAGCTCCACAGGGGAATCGGACAATGAGCAGTTCTTC.

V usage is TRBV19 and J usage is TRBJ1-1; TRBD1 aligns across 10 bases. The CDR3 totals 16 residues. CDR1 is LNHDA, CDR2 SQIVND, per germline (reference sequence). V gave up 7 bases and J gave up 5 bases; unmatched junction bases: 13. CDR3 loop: CASTLRDRGEKTEAFF. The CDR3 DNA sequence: TGTGCCAGTACCCTCCGGGACAGGGGTGAGAAAACTGAAGCTTTCTTT.

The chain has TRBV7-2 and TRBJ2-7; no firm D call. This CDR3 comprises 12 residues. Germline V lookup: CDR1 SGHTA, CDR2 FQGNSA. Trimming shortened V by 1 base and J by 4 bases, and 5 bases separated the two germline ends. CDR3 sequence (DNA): TGTGCCAGCAGCTTAGACTTATACGAGCAGTACTTC. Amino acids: CASSLDLYEQYF.

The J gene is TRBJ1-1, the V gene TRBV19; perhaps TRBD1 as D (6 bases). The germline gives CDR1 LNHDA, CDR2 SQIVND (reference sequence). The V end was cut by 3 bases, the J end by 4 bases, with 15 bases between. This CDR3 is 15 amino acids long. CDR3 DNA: TGTGCCAGTAGTATCGTTAGCAGGGGCAGCACTGAAGCTTTCTTT. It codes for CASSIVSRGSTEAFF.

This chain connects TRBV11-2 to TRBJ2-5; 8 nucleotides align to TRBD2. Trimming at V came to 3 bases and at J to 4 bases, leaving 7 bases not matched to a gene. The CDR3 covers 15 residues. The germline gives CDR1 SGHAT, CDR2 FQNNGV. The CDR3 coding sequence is TGTGCCAGCAGCTTCACAGCGGGAGAGGGAGAGACCCAGTACTTC. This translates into CASSFTAGEGETQYF.

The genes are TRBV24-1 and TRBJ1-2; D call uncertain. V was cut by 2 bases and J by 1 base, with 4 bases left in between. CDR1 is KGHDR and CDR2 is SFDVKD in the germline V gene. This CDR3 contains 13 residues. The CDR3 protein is CATSDSSNYGYTF. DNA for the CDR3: TGTGCCACCAGTGATTCGAGTAACTATGGCTACACCTTC.

CDR3 amino acids: CASSLGLFYEQYF. For the CDR3, the DNA is TGTGCCAGCAGCTTAGGACTTTTCTACGAGCAGTACTTC. The chain links TRBV11-3 to TRBJ2-7; D is unresolved. This CDR3 is 13 amino acids long. Trimming stripped 1 base from V and 3 bases from J, with 7 bases between. CDR1 is SGHNT and CDR2 is YENEEA in the germline V gene.

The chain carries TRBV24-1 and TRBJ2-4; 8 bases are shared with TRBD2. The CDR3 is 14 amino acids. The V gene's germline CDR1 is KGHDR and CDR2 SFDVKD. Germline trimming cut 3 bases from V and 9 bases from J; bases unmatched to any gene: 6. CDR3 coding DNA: TGTGCCACCAGTGATAGGGGACTAGACCCCATTCAGTACTTC. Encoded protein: CATSDRGLDPIQYF.

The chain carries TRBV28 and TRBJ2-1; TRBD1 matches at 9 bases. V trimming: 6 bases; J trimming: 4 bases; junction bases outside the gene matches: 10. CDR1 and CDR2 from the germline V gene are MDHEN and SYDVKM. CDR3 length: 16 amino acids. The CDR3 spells CASRDRQGEGYNEQFF. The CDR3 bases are TGTGCCAGCAGGGATCGACAGGGGGAAGGATACAATGAGCAGTTCTTC. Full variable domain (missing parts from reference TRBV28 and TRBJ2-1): DVKVTQSSRYLVKRTGEKVFLECVQDMDHENMFWYRQDPGLGLRLIYFSYDVKMKEKGDIPEGYSVSREKKERFSLILESASTNQTSMYLCASRDRQGEGYNEQFFGPGTRLTVL.

CDR3 nucleotide sequence: TGTGCCAGCAGCGTAGGGGCAGGGGGCGCTGGAAACACCATATATTTT. This translates into CASSVGAGGAGNTIYF. The chain is built from TRBV9 and TRBJ1-3, with TRBD1 matching over 8 bases. The CDR3 is 16 amino acids. Germline CDR1 SGDLS, CDR2 YYNGEE. Trimming removed 0 bases from V and 2 bases from J; junction bases left unmatched: 4.

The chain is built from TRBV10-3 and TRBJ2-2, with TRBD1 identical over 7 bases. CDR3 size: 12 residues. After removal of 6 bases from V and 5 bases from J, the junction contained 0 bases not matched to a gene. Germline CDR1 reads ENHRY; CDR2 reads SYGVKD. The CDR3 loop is CAIRGQTGELFF. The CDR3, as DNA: TGTGCCATCAGGGGACAGACCGGGGAGCTGTTTTTT.

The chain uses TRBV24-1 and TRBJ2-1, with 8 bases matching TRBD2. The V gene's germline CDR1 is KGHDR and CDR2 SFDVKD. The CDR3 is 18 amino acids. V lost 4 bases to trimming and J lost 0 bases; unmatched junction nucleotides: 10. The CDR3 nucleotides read TGTGCCACCAGTGAACCTCCGGGACTAGGGGGCTCCTACAATGAGCAGTTCTTC. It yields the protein CATSEPPGLGGSYNEQFF.

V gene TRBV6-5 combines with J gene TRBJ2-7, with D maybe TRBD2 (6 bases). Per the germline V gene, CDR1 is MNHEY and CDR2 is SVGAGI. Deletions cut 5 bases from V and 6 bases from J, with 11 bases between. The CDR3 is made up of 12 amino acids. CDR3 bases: TGTGCCAGCAGTACTAGGGAGGCCGAGCAGTACTTC. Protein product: CASSTREAEQYF.

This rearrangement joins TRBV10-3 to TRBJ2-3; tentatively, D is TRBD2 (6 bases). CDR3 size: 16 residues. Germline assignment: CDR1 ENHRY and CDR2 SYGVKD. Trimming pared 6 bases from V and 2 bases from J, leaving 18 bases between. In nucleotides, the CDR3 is TGTGCCATCAGAAGTACCGGGACTGGGAACACAGATACGCAGTATTTT. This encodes CAIRSTGTGNTDTQYF.

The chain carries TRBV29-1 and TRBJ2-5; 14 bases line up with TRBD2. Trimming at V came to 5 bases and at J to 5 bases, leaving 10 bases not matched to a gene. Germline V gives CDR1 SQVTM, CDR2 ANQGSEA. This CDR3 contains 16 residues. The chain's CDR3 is CSVRGTSGSLRETQYF. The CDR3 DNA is TGCAGCGTTCGAGGGACTAGCGGGAGTCTGAGGGAGACCCAGTACTTC.

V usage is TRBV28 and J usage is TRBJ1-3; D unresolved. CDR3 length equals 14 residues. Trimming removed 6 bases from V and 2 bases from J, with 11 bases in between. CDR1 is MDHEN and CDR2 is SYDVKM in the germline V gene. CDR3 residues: CASRSQAPGNTIYF. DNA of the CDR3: TGTGCCAGCAGGAGCCAAGCACCTGGAAACACCATATATTTT.

The chain's CDR3 is CASSQVSGLYTGELFF. CDR3 sequence (DNA): TGTGCCAGCAGCCAAGTCTCCGGACTATACACCGGGGAGCTGTTTTTT. This chain connects TRBV14 to TRBJ2-2, with a possible D match to TRBD2 (6 bases). Trimming removed 1 base at V and 3 bases at J, with 12 bases between. CDR1 SGHDN and CDR2 FVKESK come from the germline V gene. The CDR3 has 16 amino acids.

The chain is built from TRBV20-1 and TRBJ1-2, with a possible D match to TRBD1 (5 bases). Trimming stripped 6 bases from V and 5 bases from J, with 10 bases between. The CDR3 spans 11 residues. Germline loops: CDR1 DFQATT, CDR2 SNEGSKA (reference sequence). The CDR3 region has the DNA TGCAGTGCCGCTGGGGGGTATGGCTACACCTTC. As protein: CSAAGGYGYTF.

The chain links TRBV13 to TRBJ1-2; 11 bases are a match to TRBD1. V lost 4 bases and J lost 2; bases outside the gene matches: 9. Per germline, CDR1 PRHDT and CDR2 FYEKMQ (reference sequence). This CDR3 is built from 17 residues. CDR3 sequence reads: CASSSRTGGSWNYGYTF. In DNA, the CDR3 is TGTGCCAGCAGCTCCCGGACAGGGGGCTCCTGGAACTATGGCTACACCTTC.

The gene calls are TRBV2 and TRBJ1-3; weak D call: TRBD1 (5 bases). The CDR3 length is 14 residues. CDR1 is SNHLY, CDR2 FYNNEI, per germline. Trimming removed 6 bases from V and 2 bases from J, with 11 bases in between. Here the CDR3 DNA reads TGTGCCAGCAGGGTCGGGGGGGCTGGAAACACCATATATTTT. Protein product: CASRVGGAGNTIYF.

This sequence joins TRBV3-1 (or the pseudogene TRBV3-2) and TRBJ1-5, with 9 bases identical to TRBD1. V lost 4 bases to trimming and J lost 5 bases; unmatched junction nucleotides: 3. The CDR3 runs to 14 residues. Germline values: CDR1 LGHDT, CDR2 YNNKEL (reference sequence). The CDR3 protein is CASSLRTGDQPQHF. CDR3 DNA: TGTGCCAGCAGCCTTCGGACAGGGGATCAGCCCCAGCATTTT.

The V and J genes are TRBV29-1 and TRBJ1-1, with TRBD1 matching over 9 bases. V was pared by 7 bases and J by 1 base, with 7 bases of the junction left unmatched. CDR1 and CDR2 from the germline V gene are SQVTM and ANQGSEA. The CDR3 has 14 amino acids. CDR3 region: CSAPGDRANTEAFF. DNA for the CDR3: TGCAGCGCCCCGGGGGACAGGGCGAACACTGAAGCTTTCTTT.

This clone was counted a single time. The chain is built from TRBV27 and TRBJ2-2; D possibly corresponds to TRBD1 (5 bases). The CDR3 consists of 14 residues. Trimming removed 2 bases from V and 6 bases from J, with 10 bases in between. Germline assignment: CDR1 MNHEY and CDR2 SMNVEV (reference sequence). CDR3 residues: CASSLNQGSGELFF. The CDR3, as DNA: TGTGCCAGCAGTTTAAATCAGGGTTCCGGGGAGCTGTTTTTT.

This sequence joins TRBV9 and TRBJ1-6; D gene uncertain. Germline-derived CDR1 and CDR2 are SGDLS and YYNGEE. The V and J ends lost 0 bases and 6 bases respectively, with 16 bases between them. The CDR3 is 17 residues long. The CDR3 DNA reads TGTGCCAGCAGCGTAGGCCTCAGGAGGAGCAGTAATTCACCCCTCCACTTT. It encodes CASSVGLRRSSNSPLHF. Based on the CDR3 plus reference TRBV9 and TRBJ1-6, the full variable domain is DSGVTQTPKHLITATGQRVTLRCSPRSGDLSVYWYQQSLDQGLQFLIQYYNGEERAKGNILERFSAQQFPDLHSELNLSSLELGDSALYFCASSVGLRRSSNSPLHFGNGTRLTVT.